These T cell receptor beta chains were read from a single sample in a study of CXCR3-negative and CXCR3-positive naive CD8 T cells. One entry per CDR3 protein, without DNA, is what TCRdb gives after re-calling the 5' RACE reads. This listing includes around 81,000 distinct CDR3 sequences. Input material: naive CXCR3- CD8+ T cells from blood. Receptor source: a human donor in good health. Some clones in this sample may be carry-over from other donors' samples. Both conserved end residues are part of each CDR3. A row's size may be missing; if present it is once, few, many or a size class.

CDR3 protein	V gene	J gene	clone size
CASSPITERRTGELFF	TRBV28	TRBJ2-2	NA
CASSYYEGPLHF	TRBV6-2/TRBV6-3	TRBJ1-6	NA
CASSVESSSYNEQFF	TRBV9	TRBJ2-1	NA
CASSLSGRVGDTQYF	TRBV12-3/TRBV12-4	TRBJ2-3	NA
CASSFVGSTDTQYF	TRBV5-6	TRBJ2-3	NA
CSVEGRFPVDTQYF	TRBV29-1	TRBJ2-3	NA
CASSPANEQFF	TRBV12-3/TRBV12-4	TRBJ2-1	NA
CASRPSGGAHEQYF	TRBV14	TRBJ2-7	NA
CASSPPKPPGQTNEKLFF	TRBV7-7	TRBJ1-4	NA
CASSKKGGRAVHEQYF	TRBV21-1	TRBJ2-7	NA
CASSPTGTGLGEQYF	TRBV12-3/TRBV12-4	TRBJ2-7	NA
CASSSMGLMNTEAFF	TRBV13	TRBJ1-1	NA
CASSLDVGGQPQHF	TRBV7-2	TRBJ1-5	NA
CASSPRDEQYF	TRBV12-3/TRBV12-4	TRBJ2-7	NA
CSVEDKNTEAFF	TRBV29-1	TRBJ1-1	NA
CASAELYQETQYF	TRBV7-9	TRBJ2-5	NA
CASTSTGPSYEQYF	TRBV7-6	TRBJ2-7	NA
CASSPPSGGTEAFF	TRBV18	TRBJ1-1	NA
CSVEYWASGTSNEQFF	TRBV29-1	TRBJ2-1	NA
CSVEVASNYGYTF	TRBV29-1	TRBJ1-2	NA
CSAFLSVMNTEAFF	TRBV29-1	TRBJ1-1	NA
CASSLSRGREPTDTQYF	TRBV28	TRBJ2-3	NA
CASSLNPALEQFF	TRBV27	TRBJ2-1	NA
CASSTRQGSEFF	TRBV27	TRBJ2-1	NA
CASSYLTGTANNEQFF	TRBV6-2/TRBV6-3	TRBJ2-1	NA
CASSIGQTYEQYF	TRBV11-3	TRBJ2-7	NA
CSVVQGNEQFF	TRBV29-1	TRBJ2-1	medium-sized
CATGETGSNQPQHF	TRBV24-1	TRBJ1-5	NA
CASSQDQGNQPQHF	TRBV14	TRBJ1-5	NA